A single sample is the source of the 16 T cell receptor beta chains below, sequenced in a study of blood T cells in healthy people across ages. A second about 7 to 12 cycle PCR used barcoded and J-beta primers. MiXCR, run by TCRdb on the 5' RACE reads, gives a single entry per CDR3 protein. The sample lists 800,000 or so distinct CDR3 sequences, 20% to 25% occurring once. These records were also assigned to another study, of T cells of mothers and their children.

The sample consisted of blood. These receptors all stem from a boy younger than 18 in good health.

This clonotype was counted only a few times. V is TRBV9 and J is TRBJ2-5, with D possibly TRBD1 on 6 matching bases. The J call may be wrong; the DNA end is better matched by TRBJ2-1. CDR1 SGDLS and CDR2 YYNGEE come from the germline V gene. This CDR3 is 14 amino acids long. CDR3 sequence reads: CASSPRQAGYEQFF. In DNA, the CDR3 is TGTGCCAGCAGCCCTCGACAGGCGGGTTACGAGCAGTTCTTC.

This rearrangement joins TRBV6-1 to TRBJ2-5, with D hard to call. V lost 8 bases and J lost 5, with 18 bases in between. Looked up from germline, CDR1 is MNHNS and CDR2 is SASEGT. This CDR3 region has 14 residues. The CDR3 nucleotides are TGTGCCAGCCACCGCCATTTAGAAGGGGAGACCCAGTACTTC. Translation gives CASHRHLEGETQYF.

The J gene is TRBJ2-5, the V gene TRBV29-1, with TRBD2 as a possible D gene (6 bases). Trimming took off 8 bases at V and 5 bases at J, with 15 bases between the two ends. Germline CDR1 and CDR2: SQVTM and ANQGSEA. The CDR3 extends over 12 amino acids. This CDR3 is CSFYRRAETQYF. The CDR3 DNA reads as TGCAGCTTTTACAGGAGGGCGGAGACCCAGTACTTC.

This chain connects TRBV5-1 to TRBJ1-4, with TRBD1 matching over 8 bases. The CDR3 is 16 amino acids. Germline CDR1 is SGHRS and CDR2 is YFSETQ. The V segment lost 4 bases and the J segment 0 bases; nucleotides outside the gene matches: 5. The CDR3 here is CASSGGTGSTNEKLFF. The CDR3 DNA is TGCGCCAGCAGCGGGGGGACAGGTTCAACTAATGAAAAACTGTTTTTT.

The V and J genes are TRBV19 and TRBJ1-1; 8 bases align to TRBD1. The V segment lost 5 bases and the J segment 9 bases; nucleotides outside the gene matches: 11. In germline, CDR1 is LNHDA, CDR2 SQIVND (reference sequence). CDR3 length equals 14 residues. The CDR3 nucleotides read TGTGCCAGTAGTGAACAGGGGGACTCATCTCAAGCTTTCTTT. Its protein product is CASSEQGDSSQAFF.

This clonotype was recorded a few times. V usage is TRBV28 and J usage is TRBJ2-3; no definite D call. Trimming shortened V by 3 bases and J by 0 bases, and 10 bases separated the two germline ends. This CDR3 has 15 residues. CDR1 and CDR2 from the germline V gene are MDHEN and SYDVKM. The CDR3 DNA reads TGTGCCAGCAGTTTTGGGGAACGGAGCACAGATACGCAGTATTTT. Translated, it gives CASSFGERSTDTQYF.

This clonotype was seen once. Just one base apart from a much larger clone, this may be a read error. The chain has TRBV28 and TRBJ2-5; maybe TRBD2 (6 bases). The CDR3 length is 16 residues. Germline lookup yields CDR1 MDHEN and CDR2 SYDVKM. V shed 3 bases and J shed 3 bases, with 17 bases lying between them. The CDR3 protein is CASSFFVVGGKETQYF. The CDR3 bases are TGTGCCAGCAGTTTTTTTGTGGTTGGGGGGAAAGAGACCCAGTACTTC.

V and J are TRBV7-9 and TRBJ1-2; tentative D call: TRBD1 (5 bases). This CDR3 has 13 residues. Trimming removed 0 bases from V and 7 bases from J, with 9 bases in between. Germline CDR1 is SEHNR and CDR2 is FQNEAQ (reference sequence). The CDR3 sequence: CASSLAGATGYTF. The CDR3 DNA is TGTGCCAGCAGCTTAGCAGGGGCGACTGGCTACACCTTC.

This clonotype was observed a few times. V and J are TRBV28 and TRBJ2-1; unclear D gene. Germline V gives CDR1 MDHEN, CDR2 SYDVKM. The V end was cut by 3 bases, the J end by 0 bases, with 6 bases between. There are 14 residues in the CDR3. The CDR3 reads CASSFGFSYNEQFF. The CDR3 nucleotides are TGTGCCAGCAGTTTTGGGTTCTCCTACAATGAGCAGTTCTTC.

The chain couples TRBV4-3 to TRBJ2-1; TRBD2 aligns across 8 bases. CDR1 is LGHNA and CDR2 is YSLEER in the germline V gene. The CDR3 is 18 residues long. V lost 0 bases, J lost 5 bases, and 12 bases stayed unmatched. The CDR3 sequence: CASSQDPTGGNNDNEQFF. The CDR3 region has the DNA TGCGCCAGCAGCCAAGATCCCACGGGAGGGAACAATGACAATGAGCAGTTCTTC.

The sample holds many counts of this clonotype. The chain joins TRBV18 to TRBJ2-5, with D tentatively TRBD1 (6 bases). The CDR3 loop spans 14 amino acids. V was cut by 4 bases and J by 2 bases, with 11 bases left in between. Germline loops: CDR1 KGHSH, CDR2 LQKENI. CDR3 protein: CASSLDRIQETQYF. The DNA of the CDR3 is TGTGCCAGCTCACTAGACAGGATTCAAGAGACCCAGTACTTC.

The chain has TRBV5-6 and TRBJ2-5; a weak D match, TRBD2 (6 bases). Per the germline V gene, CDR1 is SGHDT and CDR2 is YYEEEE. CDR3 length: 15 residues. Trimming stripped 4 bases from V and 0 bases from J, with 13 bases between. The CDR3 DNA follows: TGTGCCAGCAGCATAAAACGGGGGTACCAAGAGACCCAGTACTTC. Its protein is CASSIKRGYQETQYF.

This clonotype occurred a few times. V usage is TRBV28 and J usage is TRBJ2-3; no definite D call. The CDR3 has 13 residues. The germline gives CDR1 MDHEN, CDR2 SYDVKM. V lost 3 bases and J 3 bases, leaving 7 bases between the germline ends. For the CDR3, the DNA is TGTGCCAGCAGTTTTAGAGCGACAGATACGCAGTATTTT. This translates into CASSFRATDTQYF.

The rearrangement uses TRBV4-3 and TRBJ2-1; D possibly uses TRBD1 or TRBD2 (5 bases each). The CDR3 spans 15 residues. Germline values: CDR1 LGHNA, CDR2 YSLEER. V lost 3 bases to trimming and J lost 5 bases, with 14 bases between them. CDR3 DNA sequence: TGCGCCAGCAGCCACGAGGGGCTCAACGACAATGAGCAGTTCTTC. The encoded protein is CASSHEGLNDNEQFF.

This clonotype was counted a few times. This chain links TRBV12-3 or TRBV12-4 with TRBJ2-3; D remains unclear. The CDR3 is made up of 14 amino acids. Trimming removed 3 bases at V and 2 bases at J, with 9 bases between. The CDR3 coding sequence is TGTGCCAGCAGTTTTTACAGAGACACAGATACGCAGTATTTT. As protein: CASSFYRDTDTQYF.

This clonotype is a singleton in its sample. For the CDR3, the DNA is TGTGCCAGCAGCTTGGGTACGGCGGGCAATGAGCAGTTCTTC. This encodes CASSLGTAGNEQFF. J is TRBJ2-1 and V is TRBV7-9; possibly TRBD2 for D (5 bases). V dropped 3 bases and J dropped 6 bases, with 12 bases sitting between them. In germline, CDR1 is SEHNR, CDR2 FQNEAQ (reference sequence). This CDR3 is 14 amino acids long.